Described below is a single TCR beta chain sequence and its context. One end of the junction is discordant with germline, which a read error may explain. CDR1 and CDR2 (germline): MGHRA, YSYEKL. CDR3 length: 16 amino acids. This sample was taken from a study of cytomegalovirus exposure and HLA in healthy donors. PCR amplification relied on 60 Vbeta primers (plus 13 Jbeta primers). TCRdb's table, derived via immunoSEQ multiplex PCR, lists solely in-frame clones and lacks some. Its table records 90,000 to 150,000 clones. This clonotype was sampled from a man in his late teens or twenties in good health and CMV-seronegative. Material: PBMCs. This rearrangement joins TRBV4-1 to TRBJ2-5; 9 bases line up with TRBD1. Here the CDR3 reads CASSREGTGQGETQHF. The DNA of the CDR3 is TGCGCCAGCAGCCGCGAGGGGACAGGGCAAGGGGAGACCCAGCACTTC.